Following are 20 T cell receptor beta chains from one sample sequenced in a study of beta chain features in type 1 diabetes (dated by TCRdb to 2017 to 2018). Broad study findings and their caveats: In all four CD4+ subsets, TCRB CDR3 length was moderately but significantly shorter in type 1 diabetes patients.

Libraries came from the immunoSEQ multiplex PCR assay. The entire amount of isolated RNA was reverse transcribed using the High Capacity cDNA Reverse Transcription Kit, so the sequenced TCRB transcripts were expressed ones. The source is immuneACCESS, and TCRdb retained only in-frame sequences with V and J called. Part of the clones is not carried over; for the studies checked, unresolved V genes explain less than half of this, and the remainder is unexplained. The sample yields some 280,000 clones; about 13% were counted once. The ten biggest clones cover 0.017% of the sample. No antigens are known for them. Material for sequencing was naive CD4+ T cells from blood. This sample's cell subset or site label indicates: true naive CD4+ T cells. The receptors come from a man aged 30 to 45 with type 1 diabetes.

This clone was observed a few times. CDR3 loop: CASSRLETYEQFF. DNA for the CDR3: TGTGCCAGCAGCCGACTAGAGACATATGAGCAGTTCTTC. This chain links TRBV7-9 with TRBJ2-1; possible D gene TRBD2, 6 bases. The CDR3 is made up of 13 amino acids. CDR1 SEHNR and CDR2 FQNEAQ come from the germline V gene (reference sequence). The ends were cut back, 5 bases at V and 8 bases at J, with 13 bases in the middle.

There are a few counts of this clone. V usage is TRBV28 and J usage is TRBJ2-6; 7 bases are a match to TRBD1. The trim removed 6 bases at V and 0 bases at J, leaving 2 bases unmatched. The CDR3 length is 15 residues. The germline gives CDR1 MDHEN, CDR2 SYDVKM. CDR3 sequence (DNA): TGTGCCAGCAGGACAGGGACCTCTGGGGCCAACGTCCTGACTTTC. It specifies CASRTGTSGANVLTF.

The chain uses TRBV15 and TRBJ1-3; perhaps TRBD1 as D (6 bases). This CDR3 region has 14 residues. Per germline, CDR1 LNHNV and CDR2 YYDKDF (reference sequence). V dropped 0 bases and J dropped 4 bases, with 7 bases sitting between them. DNA for the CDR3: TGTGCCACCAGCAGAGATACAGGGGGAAACACCATATATTTT. Its translation is CATSRDTGGNTIYF.

The rearrangement links TRBV7-2 to TRBJ2-7, with D possibly matching TRBD2 (6 bases). The CDR3 covers 15 residues. CDR1 and CDR2 from the germline V gene are SGHTA and FQGNSA. Trimming stripped 6 bases from V and 0 bases from J, with 15 bases between. The DNA for the CDR3 is TGTGCCAGCAGTCTTACTAGCTGGAGCTCCTACGAGCAGTACTTC. The encoded protein is CASSLTSWSSYEQYF.

J is TRBJ2-1 and V is TRBV7-3; TRBD2 agrees at 9 bases. Germline V gene sequence: CDR1 SGHTA, CDR2 FQGTGA. CDR3 length: 13 amino acids. The V segment lost 6 bases and the J segment 7 bases; nucleotides outside the gene matches: 4. CDR3 loop: CASRHSGSNEQFF. CDR3 nucleotide sequence: TGTGCCAGCAGACATAGCGGGAGTAATGAGCAGTTCTTC.

This clone turned up a few times. Within the sample, other DNA sequences also encode this same CDR3. V and J are TRBV5-4 and TRBJ2-3, with TRBD2 matching 7 bases. Germline assignment: CDR1 SGHNT and CDR2 YYREEE (reference sequence). The trim removed 4 bases at V and 0 bases at J, leaving 2 bases unmatched. The CDR3 covers 14 residues. The CDR3 is CASSLSGSTDTQYF. The CDR3, as DNA: TGTGCCAGCAGCCTTAGCGGGAGCACAGATACGCAGTATTTT.

The chain couples TRBV4-1 to TRBJ2-1, with 9 bases fitting TRBD1. Germline V lookup: CDR1 MGHRA, CDR2 YSYEKL. Unmatched junction bases numbered 16, after V lost 0 bases and J lost 7 bases. CDR3 length equals 19 residues. CDR3 bases: TGCGCCAGCAGCCAAGAACACCCGGGACAGGGATTTCTAGGGAATGAGCAGTTCTTC. Its protein is CASSQEHPGQGFLGNEQFF.

This clone was counted only a few times. CDR3 protein: CSVEVGGITDTQYF. CDR3 DNA sequence: TGCAGCGTTGAAGTTGGGGGGATAACAGATACGCAGTATTTT. The J gene is TRBJ2-3, the V gene TRBV29-1; the D gene is possibly TRBD2 (6 bases). In germline, CDR1 is SQVTM, CDR2 ANQGSEA. This CDR3 has 14 residues. Trimming pared 1 base from V and 3 bases from J, leaving 11 bases between.

There are a few counts of this clone. The genes are TRBV15 and TRBJ1-5, with 11 bases aligning to TRBD1. The ends lost 5 bases at V and 6 bases at J; junction bases unmatched: 6. This CDR3 is built from 15 residues. Germline V gene lookup returns CDR1 LNHNV and CDR2 YYDKDF (reference sequence). Here the CDR3 DNA reads TGTGCCACCAGCGTCGGGACAGGGGGTATTCAGCCCCAGCATTTT. Translating gives CATSVGTGGIQPQHF.

This clone was seen only a few times. This chain connects TRBV7-2 to TRBJ1-5; 8 nucleotides line up with TRBD1. The germline gives CDR1 SGHTA, CDR2 FQGNSA. This CDR3 has 14 residues. V trimming: 7 bases; J trimming: 6 bases; junction bases outside the gene matches: 8. The CDR3 region is CASNLQGGTQPQHF. CDR3 bases: TGTGCCAGCAACCTACAGGGGGGAACTCAGCCCCAGCATTTT.

The rearrangement uses TRBV14 and TRBJ2-2; D is unclear. CDR3 length: 13 residues. Trimming took 1 base from V and 9 from J, leaving 9 bases between them. The germline V gene encodes CDR1 SGHDN and CDR2 FVKESK. CDR3 nucleotides: TGTGCCAGCAGCCAAGGAGGCCTGAGGGAGCTGTTTTTT. It encodes CASSQGGLRELFF.

The chain employs TRBV5-1 and TRBJ2-4, with 8 bases lining up with TRBD1. Germline-derived CDR1 and CDR2 are SGHRS and YFSETQ. Unmatched junction bases numbered 8, after V lost 4 bases and J lost 5 bases. This CDR3 is built from 15 residues. The CDR3 coding sequence is TGCGCCAGCAGCACGACAGGGGAAGTGGAAAACATTCAGTACTTC. It is translated as CASSTTGEVENIQYF.

The chain employs TRBV28 and TRBJ2-5; 11 nucleotides line up with TRBD2. V shed 5 bases, J shed 2 bases, and the junction held 4 bases outside the gene matches. CDR3 length equals 15 residues. Germline V gene lookup returns CDR1 MDHEN and CDR2 SYDVKM. Here the CDR3 DNA reads TGTGCCAGCAGTGAACTAGCGGGAGATCAAGAGACCCAGTACTTC. It translates to CASSELAGDQETQYF.

This clone was seen a handful of times. The V call is TRBV28, the J call TRBJ2-1, with TRBD2 identical over 11 bases. The CDR3 sequence is 16 residues long. Germline V lookup: CDR1 MDHEN, CDR2 SYDVKM. J was trimmed by 7 bases and V by 4 bases; bases with no gene match: 9. The CDR3 protein is CASSSPLAGVGNEQFF. CDR3 DNA: TGTGCCAGCAGTTCCCCACTAGCGGGAGTCGGGAATGAGCAGTTCTTC.

This clone was detected only a few times. The rearrangement uses TRBV7-9 and TRBJ2-1, with 10 bases lining up with TRBD2. The germline gives CDR1 SEHNR, CDR2 FQNEAQ (reference sequence). The CDR3 has 16 amino acids. The V gene end was trimmed by 1 base and the J gene end by 2 bases; junction bases not matched to a gene: 2. The CDR3 region has the DNA TGTGCCAGCAGCTTAGAACTAGCGGGACCCTACAATGAGCAGTTCTTC. It encodes CASSLELAGPYNEQFF.

The table lists this clone with a few counts. The chain recombines TRBV7-9 with TRBJ1-1; 9 bases align to TRBD1. The CDR3 extends over 11 amino acids. V shed 4 bases and J 11 bases; nucleotides not matched to a gene: 2. Germline CDR1 reads SEHNR; CDR2 reads FQNEAQ (reference sequence). The CDR3 nucleotides read TGTGCCAGCAGCTACAGGGGGCATGCTTTCTTT. Encoded protein: CASSYRGHAFF.

V gene TRBV12-5 combines with J gene TRBJ2-1; D may be TRBD1 (7 bases). Germline CDR1 LGHNT, CDR2 FRNRAP. This CDR3 spans 14 amino acids. The ends were cut back, 6 bases at V and 4 bases at J, with 13 bases in the middle. DNA of the CDR3: TGTGCTAGTGGCCCGCAGGGGGGATACAATGAGCAGTTCTTC. The encoded protein is CASGPQGGYNEQFF.

J is TRBJ2-7 and V is TRBV5-1; TRBD1 agrees at 8 bases. Per germline, CDR1 SGHRS and CDR2 YFSETQ. This CDR3 spans 16 amino acids. Trimming removed 1 base from V and 0 bases from J; junction bases left unmatched: 6. CDR3 loop: CASSLWGQESSYEQYF. DNA for the CDR3: TGCGCCAGCAGCTTGTGGGGACAGGAGAGCTCCTACGAGCAGTACTTC.

The J gene is TRBJ1-5, the V gene TRBV2; 8 positions agree with TRBD1. Germline CDR1 reads SNHLY; CDR2 reads FYNNEI. CDR3 length: 14 amino acids. Trimming at V came to 6 bases and at J to 7 bases, leaving 8 bases not matched to a gene. CDR3 loop: CASSLGQGVQPQHF. CDR3 coding DNA: TGTGCCAGCAGCCTCGGACAGGGAGTGCAGCCCCAGCATTTT.

V and J are TRBV5-4 and TRBJ1-2; 8 positions agree with TRBD1. V lost 4 bases, J lost 3 bases, and 5 bases stayed unmatched. The germline V gene encodes CDR1 SGHNT and CDR2 YYREEE (reference sequence). There are 14 residues in the CDR3. DNA of the CDR3: TGTGCCAGCAGCCCAGGGGGCAAAGACTATGGCTACACCTTC. This translates into CASSPGGKDYGYTF.